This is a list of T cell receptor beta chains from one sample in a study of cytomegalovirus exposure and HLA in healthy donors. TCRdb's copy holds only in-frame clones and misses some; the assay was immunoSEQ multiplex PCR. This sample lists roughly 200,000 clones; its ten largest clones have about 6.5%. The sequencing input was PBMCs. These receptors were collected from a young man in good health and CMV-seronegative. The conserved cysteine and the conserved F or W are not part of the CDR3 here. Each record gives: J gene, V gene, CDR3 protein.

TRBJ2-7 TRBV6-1 ASSEFGGRAGNVQY
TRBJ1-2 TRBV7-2 ASSLAGDLRGYT
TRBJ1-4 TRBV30 AWSHPTGYEKLF
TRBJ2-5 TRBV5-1 ASSLEQKSGGTQY
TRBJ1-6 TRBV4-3 ASSHTGTAYNSPLH
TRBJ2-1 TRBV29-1 SVSGSSGEQF
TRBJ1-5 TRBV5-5 ASSLGQTVQPQH
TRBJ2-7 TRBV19 ASSISTSGVNEQY
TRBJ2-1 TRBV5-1 ASSKVLGGNEQF
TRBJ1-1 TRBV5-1 ASSLDGGLTEAF
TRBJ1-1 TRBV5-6 ASSLEPGRAF
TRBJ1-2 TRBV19 ASTASGTGIYGYT
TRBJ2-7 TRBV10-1 ASSTGTGGSYEQY
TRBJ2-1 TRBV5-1 ASSLGLAGHNEQF
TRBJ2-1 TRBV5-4 ASSPPLAGGLNEQF
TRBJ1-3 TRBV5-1 ASRRDRRYSGNTIY
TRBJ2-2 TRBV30 AWSGGLAGAGELF
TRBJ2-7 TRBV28 ASSPDWDRTLEQY
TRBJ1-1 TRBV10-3 AIRNGQGLGAF
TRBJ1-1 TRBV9 ASSVVSETEAF
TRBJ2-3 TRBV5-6 ASSPGLAGGGKTDTQY
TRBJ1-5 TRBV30 AWSARQGAFRNQPQH
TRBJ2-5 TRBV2 ASSPQGTQY
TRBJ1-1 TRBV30 AGGRRGAEAF
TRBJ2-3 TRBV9 ASSYLAEADTQY
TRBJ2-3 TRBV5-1 ASSLSASTDTQY
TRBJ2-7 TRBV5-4 ASSLGVGTLSYEQY
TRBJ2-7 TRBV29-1 SVVGPTSSGSFYEQY
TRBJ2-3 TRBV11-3 ASSLDEGGGSTDTQY
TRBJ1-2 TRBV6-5 ASTGGTGGGYGYT
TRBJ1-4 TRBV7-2 ASSARTDPGEKLF
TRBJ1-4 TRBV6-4 ASSVSVGEEKLF
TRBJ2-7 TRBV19 ASSRRGPWRGEQY
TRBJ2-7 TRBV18 ASSAGLAAEQY
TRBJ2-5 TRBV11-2 ASSLGPETQY
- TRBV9 ASSVRDSLYEQY
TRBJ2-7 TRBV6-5 ASRRVAGRSYEQY
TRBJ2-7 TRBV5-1 ASSSNPDSTYEQY
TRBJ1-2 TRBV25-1 ASSSGTGGFRDYGYT
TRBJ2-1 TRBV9 ASSAGTSNAYNEQF
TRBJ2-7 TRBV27 ASSDRLYEQY
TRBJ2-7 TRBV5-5 ASSFIGQGAFGEQY
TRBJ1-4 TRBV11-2 ASSFRDLDEKLF
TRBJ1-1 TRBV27 ASSLETSGTEAF
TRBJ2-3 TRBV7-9 ASSPTSGVTDTQY
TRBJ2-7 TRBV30 AWSRSGSRRRHEQY
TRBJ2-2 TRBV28 ASSLLDRGDTGELF
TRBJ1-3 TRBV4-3 ASSQDLGGSSGNTIY
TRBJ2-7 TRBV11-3 ASSLGRGTGYEQY
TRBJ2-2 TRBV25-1 ASSAWSGQGYTGELF
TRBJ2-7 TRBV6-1 ASSLTGVGEQY
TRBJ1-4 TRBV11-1 ASSLTGEKLF
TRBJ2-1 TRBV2 ASGPDYIQF
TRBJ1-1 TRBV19 ASSIVRMNTEAF
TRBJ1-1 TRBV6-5 ASSTNPIIGTEAF
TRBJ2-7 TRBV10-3 AISVGRGSGEQY
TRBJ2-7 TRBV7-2 ASSPQEFSYEQY
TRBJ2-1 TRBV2 ARLTSGGAYNEQF
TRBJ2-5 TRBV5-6 ASSLVRDREETQY